The 20 T cell receptor beta chains presented below share a single source sample, sequenced in a study of shared clonotypes between healthy human individuals. Repertoires were generated with immunoSEQ multiplex PCR, while TCRdb's copy carries only in-frame clones and drops some. The sample yields over a million clones, roughly 74% seen once. Sequences were obtained from memory CD4+ T cells from PBMCs. Subset defined: CD45RA-negative fraction. The receptors here all came from a man aged 18 to 35 in good health. Some clones in this sample may be carry-over from other donors' samples.

The genes are TRBV6-6 and TRBJ1-3; D gene ambiguous. The CDR3 spans 16 residues. The germline gives CDR1 MNHNY, CDR2 SVGAGI (reference sequence). The ends were cut back, 2 bases at V and 0 bases at J, with 11 bases in the middle. The CDR3 reads CASSYGPGSSGNTIYF. CDR3 in DNA: TGTGCCAGCAGTTACGGGCCTGGCTCCTCTGGAAACACCATATATTTT.

The chain combines TRBV11-2 with TRBJ2-4; a possible D gene is TRBD2 (5 bases). Trimming pared 0 bases from V and 8 bases from J, leaving 8 bases between. Germline V gene sequence: CDR1 SGHAT, CDR2 FQNNGV. The CDR3 runs to 13 residues. CDR3 loop: CASSLDQEDIQYF. CDR3 nucleotides: TGTGCCAGCAGCTTAGATCAGGAGGACATTCAGTACTTC.

The gene calls are TRBV10-3 and TRBJ2-7; D gene uncertain. V lost 1 base and J 6 bases, leaving 16 bases between the germline ends. The V gene's germline CDR1 is ENHRY and CDR2 SYGVKD. The CDR3 sequence is 15 residues long. In DNA, the CDR3 is TGTGCCATCAGTGAGTTTCCGGCGTTGTCGGGCGAGCAGTACTTC. It translates to CAISEFPALSGEQYF.

The rearrangement links TRBV4-2 to TRBJ2-3; 9 bases are a match to TRBD2. V lost 0 bases, J lost 3 bases, and 4 bases stayed unmatched. CDR1 LGHNA and CDR2 YNFKEQ come from the germline V gene. CDR3 length: 16 amino acids. CDR3 protein: CASSQDMLAGTDTQYF. Written as DNA, the CDR3 is TGTGCCAGCAGCCAAGATATGCTAGCGGGAACAGATACGCAGTATTTT.

This chain joins TRBV7-9 and TRBJ2-2, with D maybe TRBD1 (6 bases). The CDR3 runs to 15 residues. Germline values: CDR1 SEHNR, CDR2 FQNEAQ (reference sequence). Trimming removed 5 bases at V and 4 bases at J, with 14 bases between. The CDR3 DNA follows: TGTGCCAGCAGCCTACTTTCAGGGGTCACCGGGGAGCTGTTTTTT. This encodes CASSLLSGVTGELFF.

This CDR3 reads CASSLVQGPYEQYF. DNA for the CDR3: TGTGCCAGCAGCTTAGTTCAGGGCCCCTACGAGCAGTACTTC. V is TRBV7-9 and J is TRBJ2-7, with a possible D match to TRBD1 (5 bases). V lost 1 base and J lost 2, with 9 bases in between. Germline V gene data show CDR1 as SEHNR and CDR2 as FQNEAQ (reference sequence). This CDR3 contains 14 residues.

This chain links TRBV7-3 with TRBJ2-5; D is perhaps TRBD2 (5 bases). With 2 bases removed from V and 5 bases from J, the gap between germline ends came to 15 bases. CDR1 and CDR2 from the germline V gene are SGHTA and FQGTGA. The CDR3 length is 15 residues. CDR3 in DNA: TGTGCCAGCAGCTTATCCGGCCAACCGGGGGAGACCCAGTACTTC. Amino acid sequence: CASSLSGQPGETQYF.

This clone appeared a single time. V gene TRBV30 combines with J gene TRBJ1-1; tentative D call: TRBD1 (5 bases). Trimming cost V 8 bases and J 2 bases, with 15 bases left between them. This CDR3 spans 13 amino acids. From germline, CDR1 is GTSNPN and CDR2 SVGIG (reference sequence). DNA of the CDR3: TGTGCCCGTCGGCGGGGACCTAACACTGAAGCTTTCTTT. This codes for CARRRGPNTEAFF.

Concerning this clone itself: In the same sample, other DNA sequences code for this CDR3. This chain uses TRBV20-1 with TRBJ2-7; D uncertain. The V gene lost 3 bases and the J gene lost 1 base, with 1 base spanning the gap. Germline CDR1 is DFQATT and CDR2 is SNEGSKA (reference sequence). The CDR3 runs to 10 residues. CDR3 coding DNA: TGCAGTGCTAGTTCCTACGAGCAGTACTTC. Protein sequence: CSASSYEQYF.

The V and J genes are TRBV11-2 and TRBJ2-5, with 15 bases that match TRBD2. This CDR3 is built from 16 residues. The junction had 5 bases not matched to a gene; V was cut back by 5 bases and J by 4 bases. Germline V gives CDR1 SGHAT, CDR2 FQNNGV. CDR3 in amino acids: CASSPGLAGGRETQYF. The CDR3 DNA reads as TGTGCCAGCAGCCCGGGACTAGCGGGAGGAAGAGAGACCCAGTACTTC.

Points on this clone: This may come from a read error, since a much larger clone is one base off. This chain connects TRBV18 to TRBJ2-1; TRBD2 agrees at 8 bases. CDR3 length: 15 amino acids. Germline-derived CDR1 and CDR2 are KGHSH and LQKENI. V was clipped by 1 base and J by 6 bases; unmatched bases: 5. CDR3 DNA sequence: TGTGCCAGCTCACCACAAGCGGGAGTTGGCAATGAGCAGTTCTTC. This gives the protein CASSPQAGVGNEQFF.

This rearrangement joins TRBV23-1 to TRBJ2-7; D not resolved. TRBV23-1 carries the ORF label, with uncertain function. This CDR3 has 11 amino acids. V was clipped by 3 bases and J by 5 bases, with 5 bases between them. The CDR3 protein is CASSQKDEQYF. Written as DNA, the CDR3 is TGCGCCAGCAGTCAGAAGGACGAGCAGTACTTC.

This clone was seen more than once but under ten times. The CDR3 spells CASSRTSPEQYF. The CDR3 DNA follows: TGTGCCAGCAGCCGGACTAGTCCAGAGCAGTACTTC. The chain is built from TRBV28 and TRBJ2-7; 7 positions agree with TRBD2. The CDR3 consists of 12 residues. The V gene's germline CDR1 is MDHEN and CDR2 SYDVKM. J was trimmed by 7 bases and V by 6 bases; bases with no gene match: 6.

The chain recombines TRBV4-3 with TRBJ1-6, with D uncertain. Germline assignment: CDR1 LGHNA and CDR2 YSLEER. This CDR3 contains 15 residues. With 0 bases removed from V and 10 bases from J, the gap between germline ends came to 13 bases. The CDR3 loop reads CASSQDGKEDSPLHF. CDR3 bases: TGCGCCAGCAGCCAAGATGGGAAGGAAGACTCACCCCTCCACTTT.

The gene calls are TRBV28 and TRBJ2-7; D is possibly TRBD2 (7 bases). Trimming shortened V by 2 bases and J by 7 bases, and 15 bases separated the two germline ends. CDR3 length equals 14 residues. Germline V gene sequence: CDR1 MDHEN, CDR2 SYDVKM. The CDR3 nucleotides are TGTGCCAGCAGTTTACTCGGGGGGCTAGAGGAGCAGTACTTC. Translating gives CASSLLGGLEEQYF.

This chain joins TRBV6-1 and TRBJ2-5; D possibly corresponds to TRBD2 (5 bases). V was pared by 1 base and J by 7 bases, with 16 bases between. Germline V lookup: CDR1 MNHNS, CDR2 SASEGT. CDR3 size: 15 residues. The chain's CDR3 is CASSEGPSQGVTQYF. The CDR3 DNA follows: TGTGCCAGCAGTGAAGGGCCTAGCCAAGGCGTGACCCAGTACTTC.

The chain carries TRBV18 and TRBJ1-1, with D hard to call. Germline V gene data show CDR1 as KGHSH and CDR2 as LQKENI. V lost 3 bases and J lost 2, with 10 bases in between. This CDR3 has 14 amino acids. In DNA form, the CDR3 reads TGTGCCAGCTCACCGGCATCGGGTAACACTGAAGCTTTCTTT. This gives the protein CASSPASGNTEAFF.

This clone has a single count. The V call is TRBV30, the J call TRBJ1-2; the D gene is possibly TRBD1 (5 bases). The ends were cut back, 1 base at V and 5 bases at J, with 11 bases in the middle. The V gene's germline CDR1 is GTSNPN and CDR2 SVGIG (reference sequence). This CDR3 comprises 13 residues. Here the CDR3 reads CAWSGTSIYGYTF. Written as DNA, the CDR3 is TGTGCCTGGAGTGGGACAAGCATTTATGGCTACACCTTC.

This clone was seen a few times. The CDR3 DNA reads as TGTGCCAGCAGCTTAGATTCCGGGAGCCGGAAGACCCAGTACTTC. Its translation: CASSLDSGSRKTQYF. This chain joins TRBV7-2 and TRBJ2-5, with D tentatively TRBD2 (6 bases). Between the trimmed V and J ends, which lost 1 base and 6 bases, there was a span of 15 bases. From germline, CDR1 is SGHTA and CDR2 FQGNSA. The CDR3 runs 15 residues.

This clone was picked up a small number of times. Additional DNA sequences in this sample encode the identical CDR3. The CDR3: CASSERGPQHF. As DNA, the CDR3 is TGTGCCAGCAGTGAAAGGGGTCCCCAGCATTTT. V gene TRBV2 combines with J gene TRBJ1-5; a possible D gene is TRBD1 (5 bases). In germline, CDR1 is SNHLY, CDR2 FYNNEI. This CDR3 is built from 11 residues. Trimming removed 2 bases at V and 10 bases at J, with 6 bases between.